Below, one T cell receptor (beta chain) is given with its context. A second PCR of roughly 7 to 11 cycles used a sample-barcoded 5' primer and a J-beta primer mix. TCRdb ran MiXCR on the 5' RACE reads and lists one entry per CDR3 protein. The table records roughly 700,000 distinct CDR3 sequences, approximately 50% of them present only once. The sample comes from a study of blood T cells in healthy people across ages. V lost 8 bases, J lost 3 bases, and 10 bases lay in between. Per the germline V gene, CDR1 is ENHRY and CDR2 is SYGVKD. The CDR3 runs 12 residues. The clonotype originates from a woman in her sixties in good health. The V call is TRBV10-3, the J call TRBJ2-5, with D possibly being TRBD1 (6 bases). Sequences were obtained from blood. CDR3 sequence reads: CAIGTKKETQYF. CDR3 DNA sequence: TGTGCCATCGGGACAAAGAAAGAGACCCAGTACTTC.